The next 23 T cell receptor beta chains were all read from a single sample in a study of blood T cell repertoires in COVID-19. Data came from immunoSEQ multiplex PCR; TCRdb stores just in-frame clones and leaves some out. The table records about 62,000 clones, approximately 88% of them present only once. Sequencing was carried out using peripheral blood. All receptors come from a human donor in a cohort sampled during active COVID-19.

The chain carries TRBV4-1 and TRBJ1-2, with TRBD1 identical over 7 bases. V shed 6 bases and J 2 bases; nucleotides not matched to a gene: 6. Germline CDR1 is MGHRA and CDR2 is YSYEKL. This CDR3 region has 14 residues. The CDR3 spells CASSVKTGNYGYTF. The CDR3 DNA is TGCGCCAGCAGTGTGAAGACAGGGAACTATGGCTACACCTTC.

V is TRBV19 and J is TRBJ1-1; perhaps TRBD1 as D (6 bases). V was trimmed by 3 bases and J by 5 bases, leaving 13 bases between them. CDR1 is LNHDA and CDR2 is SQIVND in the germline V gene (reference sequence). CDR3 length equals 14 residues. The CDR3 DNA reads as TGTGCCAGTAGTATCTCCAGGGGAAGGACTGAAGCTTTCTTT. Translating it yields CASSISRGRTEAFF.

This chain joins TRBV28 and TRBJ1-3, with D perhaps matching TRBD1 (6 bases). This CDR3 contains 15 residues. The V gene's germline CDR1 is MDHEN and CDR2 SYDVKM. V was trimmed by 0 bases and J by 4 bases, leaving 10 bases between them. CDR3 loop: CASSLWQGTGNTIYF. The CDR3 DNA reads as TGTGCCAGCAGTTTATGGCAGGGGACGGGAAACACCATATATTTT.

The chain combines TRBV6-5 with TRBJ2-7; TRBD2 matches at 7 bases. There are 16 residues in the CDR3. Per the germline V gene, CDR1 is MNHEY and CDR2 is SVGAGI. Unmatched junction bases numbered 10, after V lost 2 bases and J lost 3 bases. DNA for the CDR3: TGTGCCAGCAGTTACAAGGGTACTAGCGCTAACTACGAGCAGTACTTC. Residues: CASSYKGTSANYEQYF.

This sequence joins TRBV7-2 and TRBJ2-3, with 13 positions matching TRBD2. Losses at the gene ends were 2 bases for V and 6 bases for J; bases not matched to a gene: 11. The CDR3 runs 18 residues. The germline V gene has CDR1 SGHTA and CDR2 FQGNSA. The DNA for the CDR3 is TGTGCCAGCAGCTTACACGGGACTAGCGGGGAAGGCCTGGATACGCAGTATTTT. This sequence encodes CASSLHGTSGEGLDTQYF.

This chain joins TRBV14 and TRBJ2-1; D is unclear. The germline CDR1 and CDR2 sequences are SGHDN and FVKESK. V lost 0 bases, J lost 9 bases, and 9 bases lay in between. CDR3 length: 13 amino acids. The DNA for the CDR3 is TGTGCCAGCAGCCAAGATTTGTACGGTGAGCAGTTCTTC. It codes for CASSQDLYGEQFF. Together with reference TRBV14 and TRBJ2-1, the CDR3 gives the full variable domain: EAGVTQFPSHSVIEKGQTVTLRCDPISGHDNLYWYRRVMGKEIKFLLHFVKESKQDESGMPNNRFLAERTGGTYSTLKVQPAELEDSGVYFCASSQDLYGEQFFGPGTRLTVL.

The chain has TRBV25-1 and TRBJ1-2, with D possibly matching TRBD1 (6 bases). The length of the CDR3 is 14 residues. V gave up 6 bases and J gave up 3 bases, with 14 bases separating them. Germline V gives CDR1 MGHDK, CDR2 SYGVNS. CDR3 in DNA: TGTGCCAGCAGAGGGGGGGCGCCTGACTATGGCTACACCTTC. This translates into CASRGGAPDYGYTF.

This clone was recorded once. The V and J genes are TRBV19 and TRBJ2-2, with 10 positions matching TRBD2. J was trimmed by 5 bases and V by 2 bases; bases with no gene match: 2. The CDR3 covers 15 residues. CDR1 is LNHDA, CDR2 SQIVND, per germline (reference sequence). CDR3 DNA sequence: TGTGCCAGTAGTATAACTAGCGGGAATACCGGGGAGCTGTTTTTT. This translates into CASSITSGNTGELFF.

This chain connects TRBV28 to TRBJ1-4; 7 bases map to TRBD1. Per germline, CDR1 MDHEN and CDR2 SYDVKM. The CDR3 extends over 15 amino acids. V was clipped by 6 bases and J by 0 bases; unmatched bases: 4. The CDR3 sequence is CASRRQGATNEKLFF. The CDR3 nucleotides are TGTGCCAGCAGACGCCAGGGGGCAACTAATGAAAAACTGTTTTTT.

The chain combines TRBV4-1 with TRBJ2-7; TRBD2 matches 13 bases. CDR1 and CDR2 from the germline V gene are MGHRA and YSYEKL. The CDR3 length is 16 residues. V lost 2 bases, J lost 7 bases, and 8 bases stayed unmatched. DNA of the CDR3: TGCGCCAGCAGCCAAATTGGGACTAGCGGGATTAAAGAGCAGTACTTC. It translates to CASSQIGTSGIKEQYF.

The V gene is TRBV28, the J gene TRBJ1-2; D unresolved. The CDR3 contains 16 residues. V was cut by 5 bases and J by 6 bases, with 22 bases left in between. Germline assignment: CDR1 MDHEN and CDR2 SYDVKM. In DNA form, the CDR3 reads TGTGCCAGCAGTCTCCCTAGAGAGAAATGGCTGGATGGCTACACCTTC. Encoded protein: CASSLPREKWLDGYTF.

The DNA for the CDR3 is TGTGCCAGCAGCGGAGGGACAGAAGGTTTAACTGAAGCTTTCTTT. It codes for CASSGGTEGLTEAFF. The chain employs TRBV7-8 and TRBJ1-1; 7 positions match TRBD1. Germline V gene data show CDR1 as SGHVS and CDR2 as FQNEAQ. There are 15 residues in the CDR3. After removal of 5 bases from V and 5 bases from J, the junction contained 11 bases not matched to a gene.

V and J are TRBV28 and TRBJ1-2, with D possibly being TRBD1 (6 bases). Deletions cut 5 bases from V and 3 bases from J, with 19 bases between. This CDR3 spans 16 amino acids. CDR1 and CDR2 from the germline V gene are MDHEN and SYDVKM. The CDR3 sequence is CASSPIPRGKYYGYTF. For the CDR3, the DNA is TGTGCCAGCAGTCCCATCCCGAGGGGGAAGTACTATGGCTACACCTTC.

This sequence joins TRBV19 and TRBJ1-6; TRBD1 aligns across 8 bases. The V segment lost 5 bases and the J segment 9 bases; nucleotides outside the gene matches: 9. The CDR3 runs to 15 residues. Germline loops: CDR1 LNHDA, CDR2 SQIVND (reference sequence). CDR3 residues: CASSPLTGVTSPLHF. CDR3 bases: TGTGCCAGTAGTCCCCTGACAGGGGTAACTTCACCCCTCCACTTT.

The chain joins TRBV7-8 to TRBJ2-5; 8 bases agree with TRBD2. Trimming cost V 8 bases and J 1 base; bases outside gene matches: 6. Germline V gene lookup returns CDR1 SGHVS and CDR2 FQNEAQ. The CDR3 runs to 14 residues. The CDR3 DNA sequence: TGTGCCAGCGTACGGGAGGGTAGCCAAGAGACCCAGTACTTC. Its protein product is CASVREGSQETQYF.

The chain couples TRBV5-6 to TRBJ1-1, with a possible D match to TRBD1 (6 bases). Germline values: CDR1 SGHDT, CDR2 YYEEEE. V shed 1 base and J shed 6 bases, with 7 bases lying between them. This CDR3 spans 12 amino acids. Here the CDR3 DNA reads TGTGCCAGCAGCTTGAGGACAGCTGAAGCTTTCTTT. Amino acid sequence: CASSLRTAEAFF. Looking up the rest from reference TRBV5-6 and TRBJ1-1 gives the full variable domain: DAGVTQSPTHLIKTRGQQVTLRCSPKSGHDTVSWYQQALGQGPQFIFQYYEEEERQRGNFPDRFSGHQFPNYSSELNVNALLLGDSALYLCASSLRTAEAFFGQGTRLTVV.

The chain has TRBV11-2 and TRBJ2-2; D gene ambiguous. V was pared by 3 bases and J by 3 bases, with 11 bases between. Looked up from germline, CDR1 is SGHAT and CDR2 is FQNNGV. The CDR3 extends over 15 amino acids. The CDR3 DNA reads TGTGCCAGCAGCTTTGAGGTTACGGACACCGGGGAGCTGTTTTTT. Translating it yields CASSFEVTDTGELFF.

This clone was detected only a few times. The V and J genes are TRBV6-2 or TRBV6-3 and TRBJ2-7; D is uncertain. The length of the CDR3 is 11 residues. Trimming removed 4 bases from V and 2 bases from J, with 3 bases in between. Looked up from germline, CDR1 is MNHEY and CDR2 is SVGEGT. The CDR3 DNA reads TGTGCCAGCAGTTTCACCTACGAGCAGTACTTC. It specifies CASSFTYEQYF.

DNA of the CDR3: TGTGCCAGCAGCCCTAGTACGCGGAGCTCCTATAATTCACCCCTCCACTTT. This gives the protein CASSPSTRSSYNSPLHF. This rearrangement joins TRBV7-8 to TRBJ1-6; D is uncertain. The ends were cut back, 5 bases at V and 0 bases at J, with 14 bases in the middle. Germline V CDR1 and CDR2: SGHVS, FQNEAQ. The CDR3 consists of 17 residues.

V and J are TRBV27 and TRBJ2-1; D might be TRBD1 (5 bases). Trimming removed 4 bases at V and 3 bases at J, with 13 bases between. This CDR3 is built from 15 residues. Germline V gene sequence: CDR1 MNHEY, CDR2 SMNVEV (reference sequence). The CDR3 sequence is CASSWAGNLYNEQFF. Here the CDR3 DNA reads TGTGCCAGCAGTTGGGCAGGGAACCTCTACAATGAGCAGTTCTTC.

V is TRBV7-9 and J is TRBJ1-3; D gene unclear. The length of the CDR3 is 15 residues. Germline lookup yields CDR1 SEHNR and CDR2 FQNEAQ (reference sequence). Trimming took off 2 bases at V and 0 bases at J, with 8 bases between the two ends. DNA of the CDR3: TGTGCCAGCAGCTTAATTAGCACCTCTGGAAACACCATATATTTT. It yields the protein CASSLISTSGNTIYF.

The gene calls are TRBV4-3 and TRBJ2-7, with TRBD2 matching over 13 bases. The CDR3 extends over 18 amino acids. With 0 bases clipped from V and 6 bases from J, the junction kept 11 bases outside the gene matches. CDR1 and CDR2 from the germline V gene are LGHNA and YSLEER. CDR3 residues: CASSQEYGLAGVSIEQYF. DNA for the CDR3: TGCGCCAGCAGCCAAGAGTATGGACTAGCGGGAGTCTCGATCGAGCAGTACTTC.

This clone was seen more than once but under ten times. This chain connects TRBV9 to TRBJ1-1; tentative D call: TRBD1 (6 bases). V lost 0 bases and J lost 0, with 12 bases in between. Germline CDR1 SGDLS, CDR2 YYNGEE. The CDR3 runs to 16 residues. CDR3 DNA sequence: TGTGCCAGCAGCGTAGCCACCGGGACACTGAACACTGAAGCTTTCTTT. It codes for CASSVATGTLNTEAFF.